This T cell receptor beta chain is drawn from a study of T-cell reconstitution after alpha-beta-depleted transplantation in children. Points on this clonotype: Antigen: not known.

Unique molecular identifiers were incorporated into the prepared TCRbeta library. TCRdb re-derived calls from the PCR reads in MiXCR, one entry per CDR3 protein. Of under 850,000 distinct CDR3 sequences in the sample, over 10% are singletons; the top ten hold around 0.8%. Study-level results: From surviving recipient T cells and thymic progenitors came the high day-60 TCRbeta diversity observed in some patients. Reportedly, only several hundred clones from non-depleted graft cells drove alpha-beta T-cell counts at about two months. T-cell counts and diversity were attributed mostly to newly produced T cells one year after transplant.

Sample: PBMCs, taken before TCRalphabeta/CD19-depleted stem cell transplant. This TCR was sampled from a girl between 2 and 10 years old with congenital amegakaryocytic thrombocytopenia, due to receive a stem cell transplant.

CDR3: CSSEAGEETQYF. CDR3 DNA sequence: TGCAGCTCGGAAGCGGGAGAAGAGACCCAGTACTTC. The J gene is TRBJ2-5, the V gene TRBV29-1; the match to TRBD2 covers 8 bases. After removal of 8 bases from V and 3 bases from J, the junction contained 5 bases not matched to a gene. Germline V gene lookup returns CDR1 SQVTM and CDR2 ANQGSEA. The length of the CDR3 is 12 residues.